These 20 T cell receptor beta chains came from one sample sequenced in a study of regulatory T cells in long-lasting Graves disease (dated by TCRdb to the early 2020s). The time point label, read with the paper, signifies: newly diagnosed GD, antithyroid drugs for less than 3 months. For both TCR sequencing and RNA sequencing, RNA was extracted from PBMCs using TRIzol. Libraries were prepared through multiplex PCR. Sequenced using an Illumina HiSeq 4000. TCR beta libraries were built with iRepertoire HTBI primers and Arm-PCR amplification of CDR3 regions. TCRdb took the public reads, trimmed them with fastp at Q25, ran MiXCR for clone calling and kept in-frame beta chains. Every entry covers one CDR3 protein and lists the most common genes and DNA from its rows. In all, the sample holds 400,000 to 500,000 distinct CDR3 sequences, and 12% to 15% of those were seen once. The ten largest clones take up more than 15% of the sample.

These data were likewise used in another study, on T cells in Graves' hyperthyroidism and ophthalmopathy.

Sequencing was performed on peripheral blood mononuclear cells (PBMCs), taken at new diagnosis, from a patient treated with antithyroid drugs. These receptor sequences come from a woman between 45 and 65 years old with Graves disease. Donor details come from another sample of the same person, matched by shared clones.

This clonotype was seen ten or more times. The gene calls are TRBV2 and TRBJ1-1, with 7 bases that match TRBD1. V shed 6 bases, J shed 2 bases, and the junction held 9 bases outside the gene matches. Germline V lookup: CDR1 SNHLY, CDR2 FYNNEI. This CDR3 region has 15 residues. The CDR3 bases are TGTGCCAGCAGAGCTCACGGGACAGATAACACTGAAGCTTTCTTT. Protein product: CASRAHGTDNTEAFF.

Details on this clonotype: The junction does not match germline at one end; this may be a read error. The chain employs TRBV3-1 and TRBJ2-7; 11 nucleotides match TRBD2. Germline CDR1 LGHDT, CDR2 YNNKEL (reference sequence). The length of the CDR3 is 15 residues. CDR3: CASNQGTSGNYEQYF. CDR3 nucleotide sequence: TGTGCCAGCAACCAAGGGACTAGCGGCAACTACGAGCAGTACTTC.

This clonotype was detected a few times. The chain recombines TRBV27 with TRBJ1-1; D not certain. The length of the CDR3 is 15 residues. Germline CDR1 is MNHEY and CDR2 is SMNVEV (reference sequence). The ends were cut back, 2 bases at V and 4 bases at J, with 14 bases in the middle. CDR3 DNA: TGTGCCAGCAGTTTAATAGGGAGCAGCGGCACTGAAGCTTTCTTT. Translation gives CASSLIGSSGTEAFF.

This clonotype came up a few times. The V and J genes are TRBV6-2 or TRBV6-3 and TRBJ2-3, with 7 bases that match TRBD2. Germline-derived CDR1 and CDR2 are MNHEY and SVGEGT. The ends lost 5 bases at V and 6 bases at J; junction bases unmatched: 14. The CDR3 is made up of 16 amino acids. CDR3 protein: CASSEHRAGATDTQYF. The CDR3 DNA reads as TGTGCCAGCAGTGAACATCGGGCGGGAGCTACCGATACGCAGTATTTT.

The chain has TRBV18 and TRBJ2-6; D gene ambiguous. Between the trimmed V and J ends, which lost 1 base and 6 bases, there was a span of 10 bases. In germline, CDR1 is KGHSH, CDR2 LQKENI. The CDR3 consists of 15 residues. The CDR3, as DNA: TGTGCCAGCTCACCACTAATAACTGCGGCCAACGTCCTGACTTTC. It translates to CASSPLITAANVLTF.

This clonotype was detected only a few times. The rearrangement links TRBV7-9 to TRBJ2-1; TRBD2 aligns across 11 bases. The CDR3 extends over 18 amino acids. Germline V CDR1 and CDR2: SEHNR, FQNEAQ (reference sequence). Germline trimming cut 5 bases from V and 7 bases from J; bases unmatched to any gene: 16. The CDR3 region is CASSPKTDSGRAWNEQFF. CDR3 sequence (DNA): TGTGCCAGCAGCCCCAAAACTGATAGCGGGAGGGCCTGGAATGAGCAGTTCTTC. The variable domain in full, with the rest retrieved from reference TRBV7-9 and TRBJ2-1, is DTGVSQNPRHKITKRGQNVTFRCDPISEHNRLYWYRQTLGQGPEFLTYFQNEAQLEKSRLLSDRFSAERPKGSFSTLEIQRTEQGDSAMYLCASSPKTDSGRAWNEQFFGPGTRLTVL.

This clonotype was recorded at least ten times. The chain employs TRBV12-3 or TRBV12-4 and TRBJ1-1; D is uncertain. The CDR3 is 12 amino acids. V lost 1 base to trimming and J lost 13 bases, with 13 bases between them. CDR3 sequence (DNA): TGTGCCAGCAGTTTAGATGGGCCGGCCCTTTTCTTT. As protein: CASSLDGPALFF.

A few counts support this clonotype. CDR3 in amino acids: CASSQEEGAPSDEQYF. CDR3 in DNA: TGCGCCAGCAGCCAAGAGGAGGGAGCGCCCTCGGACGAGCAGTACTTC. The chain has TRBV4-1 and TRBJ2-7; D is possibly TRBD2 (6 bases). V was shortened by 0 bases and J by 5 bases, with 17 bases between the two germline ends. Germline lookup yields CDR1 MGHRA and CDR2 YSYEKL. This CDR3 comprises 16 residues.

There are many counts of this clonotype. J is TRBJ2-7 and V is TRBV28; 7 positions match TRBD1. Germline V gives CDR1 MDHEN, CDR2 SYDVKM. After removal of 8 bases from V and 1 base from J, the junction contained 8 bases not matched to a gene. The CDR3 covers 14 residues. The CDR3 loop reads CASAQRGPSYEQYF. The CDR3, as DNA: TGTGCCAGCGCGCAGAGGGGGCCTTCCTACGAGCAGTACTTC.

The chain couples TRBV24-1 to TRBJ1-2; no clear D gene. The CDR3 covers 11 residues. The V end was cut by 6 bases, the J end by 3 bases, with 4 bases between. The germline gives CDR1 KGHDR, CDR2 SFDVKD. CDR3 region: CATSTDYGYTF. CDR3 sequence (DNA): TGTGCCACCAGTACGGACTATGGCTACACCTTC.

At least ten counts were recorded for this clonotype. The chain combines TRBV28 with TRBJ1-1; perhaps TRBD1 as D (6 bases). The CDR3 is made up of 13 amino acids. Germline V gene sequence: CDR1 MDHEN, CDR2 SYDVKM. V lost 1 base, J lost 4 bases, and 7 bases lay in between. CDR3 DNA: TGTGCCAGCAGTTTATCAGGGGCCACTGAAGCTTTCTTT. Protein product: CASSLSGATEAFF.

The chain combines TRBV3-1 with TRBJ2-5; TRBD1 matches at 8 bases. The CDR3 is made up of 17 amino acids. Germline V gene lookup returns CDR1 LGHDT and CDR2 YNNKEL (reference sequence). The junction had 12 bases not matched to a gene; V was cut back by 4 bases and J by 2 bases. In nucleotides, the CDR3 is TGTGCCAGCAGCCCAGGGATACAGGGGGGATGGCAAGAGACCCAGTACTTC. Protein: CASSPGIQGGWQETQYF.

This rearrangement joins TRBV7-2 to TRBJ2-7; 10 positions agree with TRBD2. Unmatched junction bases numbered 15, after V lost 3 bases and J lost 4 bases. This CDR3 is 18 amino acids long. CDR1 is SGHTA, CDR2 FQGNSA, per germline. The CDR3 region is CASSLGLAGEYLVYEQYF. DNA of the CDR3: TGTGCCAGCAGCTTGGGGCTAGCGGGAGAGTACCTCGTGTACGAGCAGTACTTC.

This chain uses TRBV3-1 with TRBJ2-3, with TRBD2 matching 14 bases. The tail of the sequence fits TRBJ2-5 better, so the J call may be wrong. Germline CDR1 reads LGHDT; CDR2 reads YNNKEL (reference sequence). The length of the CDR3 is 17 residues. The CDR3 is CASSHRTSGRWEETQYF. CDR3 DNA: TGTGCCAGCAGCCACCGGACTAGCGGGAGGTGGGAGGAGACCCAGTACTTC.

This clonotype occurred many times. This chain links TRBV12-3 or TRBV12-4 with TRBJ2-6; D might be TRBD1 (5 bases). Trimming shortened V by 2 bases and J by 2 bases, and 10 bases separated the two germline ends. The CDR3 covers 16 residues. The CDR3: CASSLNQGAGANVLTF. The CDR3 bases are TGTGCCAGCAGTTTAAACCAAGGGGCTGGGGCCAACGTCCTGACTTTC.

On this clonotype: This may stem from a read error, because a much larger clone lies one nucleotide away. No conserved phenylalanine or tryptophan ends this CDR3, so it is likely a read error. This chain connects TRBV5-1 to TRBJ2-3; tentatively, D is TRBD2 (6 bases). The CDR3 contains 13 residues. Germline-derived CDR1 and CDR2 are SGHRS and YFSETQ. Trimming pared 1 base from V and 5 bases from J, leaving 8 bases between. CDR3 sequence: CASSLISGDTQYV. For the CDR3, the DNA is TGCGCCAGCAGCTTGATTAGCGGAGATACGCAGTATGTT.

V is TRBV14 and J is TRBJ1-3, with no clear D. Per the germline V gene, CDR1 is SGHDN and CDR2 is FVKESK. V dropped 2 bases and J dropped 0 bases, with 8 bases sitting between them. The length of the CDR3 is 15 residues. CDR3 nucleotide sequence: TGTGCCAGCAGCCAAAGAGGGAGCTCTGGAAACACCATATATTTT. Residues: CASSQRGSSGNTIYF.

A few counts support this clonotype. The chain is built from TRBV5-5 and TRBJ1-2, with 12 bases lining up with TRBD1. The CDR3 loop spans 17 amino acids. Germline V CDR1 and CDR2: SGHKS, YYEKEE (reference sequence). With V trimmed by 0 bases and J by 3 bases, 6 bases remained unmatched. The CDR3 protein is CASSLGDRGRLYYGYTF. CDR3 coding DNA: TGTGCCAGCAGCTTGGGGGACAGGGGGCGTTTATACTATGGCTACACCTTC. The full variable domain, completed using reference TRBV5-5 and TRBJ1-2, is DAGVTQSPTHLIKTRGQQVTLRCSPISGHKSVSWYQQVLGQGPQFIFQYYEKEERGRGNFPDRFSARQFPNYSSELNVNALLLGDSALYLCASSLGDRGRLYYGYTFGSGTRLTVV.

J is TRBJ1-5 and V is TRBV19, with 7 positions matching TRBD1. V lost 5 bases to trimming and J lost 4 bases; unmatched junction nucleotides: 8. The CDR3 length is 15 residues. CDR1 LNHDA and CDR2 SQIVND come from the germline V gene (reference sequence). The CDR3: CASSFWTGDNQPQHF. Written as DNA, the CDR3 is TGTGCCAGTAGTTTTTGGACAGGAGATAATCAGCCCCAGCATTTT.

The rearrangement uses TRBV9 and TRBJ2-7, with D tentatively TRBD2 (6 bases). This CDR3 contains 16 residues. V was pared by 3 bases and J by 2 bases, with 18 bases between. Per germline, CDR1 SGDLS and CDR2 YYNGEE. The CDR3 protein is CASSADLAVSAYEQYF. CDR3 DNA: TGTGCCAGCAGCGCTGACTTAGCGGTAAGCGCCTACGAGCAGTACTTC.